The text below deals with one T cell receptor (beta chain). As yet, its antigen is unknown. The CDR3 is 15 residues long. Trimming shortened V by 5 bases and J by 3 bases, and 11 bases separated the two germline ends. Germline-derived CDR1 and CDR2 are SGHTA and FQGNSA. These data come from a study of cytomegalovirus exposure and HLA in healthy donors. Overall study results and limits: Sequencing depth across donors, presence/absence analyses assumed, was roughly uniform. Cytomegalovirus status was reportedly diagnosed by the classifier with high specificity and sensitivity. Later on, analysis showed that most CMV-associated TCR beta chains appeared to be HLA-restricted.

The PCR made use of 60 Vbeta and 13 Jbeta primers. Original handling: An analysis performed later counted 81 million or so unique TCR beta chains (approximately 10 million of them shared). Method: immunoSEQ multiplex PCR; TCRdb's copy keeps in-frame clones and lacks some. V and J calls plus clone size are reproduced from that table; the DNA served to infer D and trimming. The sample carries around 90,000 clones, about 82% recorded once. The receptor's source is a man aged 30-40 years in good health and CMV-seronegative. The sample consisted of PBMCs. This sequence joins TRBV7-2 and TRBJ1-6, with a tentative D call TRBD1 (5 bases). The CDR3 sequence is CASSAQGVYNSPLHF. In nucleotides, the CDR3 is TGTGCCAGCAGCGCTCAAGGGGTCTATAATTCACCCCTCCACTTT.